Shown below are 19 T cell receptor beta chains from a single sample sequenced in a study of T cell responses to AZD1222 COVID-19 vaccine. Clones were read by immunoSEQ multiplex PCR, and TCRdb kept only the in-frame ones, dropping some. The data show about 54,000 clones, roughly 90% seen once. Sequenced material: peripheral blood, taken 28 days after the second AZD1222 dose. The receptor source for this set is an adult who received the AZD1222 COVID-19 vaccine.

J is TRBJ2-1 and V is TRBV2, with 11 bases aligning to TRBD2. V was pared by 6 bases and J by 1 base, with 8 bases of the junction left unmatched. This CDR3 spans 17 amino acids. The germline gives CDR1 SNHLY, CDR2 FYNNEI. This chain's CDR3 is CASRGTSGRRSYNEQFF. The CDR3 DNA is TGTGCCAGCAGAGGGACTAGCGGAAGAAGATCCTACAATGAGCAGTTCTTC.

The genes are TRBV5-6 and TRBJ1-2; tentatively, D is TRBD1 (6 bases). This CDR3 is built from 15 residues. CDR1 SGHDT and CDR2 YYEEEE come from the germline V gene. Trimming removed 0 bases from V and 6 bases from J, with 15 bases in between. The CDR3 sequence is CASSLAQGLTNGYTF. CDR3 DNA sequence: TGTGCCAGCAGCTTGGCTCAGGGGTTAACGAATGGCTACACCTTC.

The J gene is TRBJ2-1, the V gene TRBV5-1; 8 nucleotides align to TRBD2. Germline trimming cut 0 bases from V and 7 bases from J; bases unmatched to any gene: 12. CDR3 length equals 17 residues. Looked up from germline, CDR1 is SGHRS and CDR2 is YFSETQ. This chain's CDR3 is CASSLAAFREGPNEQFF. The CDR3 DNA follows: TGCGCCAGCAGCTTGGCCGCCTTCCGGGAGGGCCCGAATGAGCAGTTCTTC. Combining the CDR3 with reference TRBV5-1 and TRBJ2-1 gives the whole variable domain KAGVTQTPRYLIKTRGQQVTLSCSPISGHRSVSWYQQTPGQGLQFLFEYFSETQRNKGNFPGRFSGRQFSNSRSEMNVSTLELGDSALYLCASSLAAFREGPNEQFFGPGTRLTVL.

The V gene is TRBV14, the J gene TRBJ1-4; no definite D call. With 4 bases removed from V and 10 bases from J, the gap between germline ends came to 13 bases. The CDR3 has 13 amino acids. Germline CDR1 SGHDN, CDR2 FVKESK. CDR3 in amino acids: CASSLRLDGKLFF. CDR3 DNA: TGTGCCAGCAGCCTACGATTGGACGGAAAACTGTTTTTT.

V gene TRBV7-9 combines with J gene TRBJ2-6, with 7 positions matching TRBD1. Germline loops: CDR1 SEHNR, CDR2 FQNEAQ (reference sequence). Trimming at V came to 7 bases and at J to 4 bases, leaving 7 bases not matched to a gene. The CDR3 consists of 15 residues. The CDR3 sequence: CASTDRERGANVLTF. CDR3 nucleotides: TGTGCCAGCACCGACAGGGAAAGAGGGGCCAACGTCCTGACTTTC.

The genes are TRBV24-1 and TRBJ2-7; 10 bases align to TRBD1. The CDR3 totals 13 residues. J was trimmed by 11 bases and V by 3 bases; bases with no gene match: 6. The germline V gene has CDR1 KGHDR and CDR2 SFDVKD. The CDR3 coding sequence is TGTGCCACCAGTGATGGGGACAGGGGAGTAAAGTACTTC. It translates to CATSDGDRGVKYF.

The chain carries TRBV2 and TRBJ2-4; D perhaps matches TRBD2 (7 bases). Germline-derived CDR1 and CDR2 are SNHLY and FYNNEI. The CDR3 length is 17 residues. V was shortened by 4 bases and J by 3 bases, with 19 bases between the two germline ends. The CDR3 spells CASSGAREGVVKNIQYF. CDR3 DNA sequence: TGTGCCAGCAGTGGTGCTAGGGAGGGGGTAGTCAAAAACATTCAGTACTTC.

CDR3 coding DNA: TGCGCCAGCAGCCCGGGCGGCTCCCTGAACACTGAAGCTTTCTTT. Amino acid sequence: CASSPGGSLNTEAFF. The chain joins TRBV5-1 to TRBJ1-1; D remains unclear. The V end was cut by 4 bases, the J end by 0 bases, with 13 bases between. In germline, CDR1 is SGHRS, CDR2 YFSETQ. The CDR3 has 15 amino acids.

This clone was seen a handful of times. The CDR3 sequence: CASSWDRGRGEAFF. The DNA of the CDR3 is TGTGCCAGCAGTTGGGACAGGGGGCGTGGTGAAGCTTTCTTT. The rearrangement uses TRBV6-5 and TRBJ1-1, with 12 positions matching TRBD1. The V gene's germline CDR1 is MNHEY and CDR2 SVGAGI. The trim removed 4 bases at V and 7 bases at J, leaving 4 bases unmatched. The CDR3 contains 14 residues.

The genes are TRBV11-3 and TRBJ1-1, with D uncertain. Between the trimmed V and J ends, which lost 5 bases and 6 bases, there was a span of 22 bases. The V gene's germline CDR1 is SGHNT and CDR2 YENEEA. The CDR3 sequence is 16 residues long. Here the CDR3 reads CASSAHNSSPRSEAFF. The CDR3 DNA sequence: TGTGCCAGCAGCGCCCATAACAGTTCCCCGAGATCTGAAGCTTTCTTT.

The chain recombines TRBV13 with TRBJ1-1, with no clear D. The CDR3 totals 15 residues. V lost 2 bases, J lost 4 bases, and 14 bases lay in between. From germline, CDR1 is PRHDT and CDR2 FYEKMQ (reference sequence). The CDR3: CASSLSGRWGTEAFF. DNA of the CDR3: TGTGCCAGCAGCTTATCGGGGAGGTGGGGCACTGAAGCTTTCTTT.

The V and J genes are TRBV6-5 and TRBJ2-5; TRBD1 matches at 7 bases. The CDR3 is 14 amino acids. The germline gives CDR1 MNHEY, CDR2 SVGAGI. V lost 6 bases, J lost 4 bases, and 8 bases stayed unmatched. Here the CDR3 reads CASRRDSRPETQYF. The DNA of the CDR3 is TGTGCCAGCAGACGGGACAGCCGTCCAGAGACCCAGTACTTC.

The chain uses TRBV11-3 and TRBJ2-1; 9 bases agree with TRBD2. The length of the CDR3 is 17 residues. Germline CDR1 is SGHNT and CDR2 is YENEEA. The ends lost 0 bases at V and 4 bases at J; junction bases unmatched: 7. The CDR3 nucleotides are TGTGCCAGCAGCTTAGACGGGACTAGCAGAGTATACAATGAGCAGTTCTTC. This encodes CASSLDGTSRVYNEQFF.

This chain connects TRBV6-5 to TRBJ2-1; D is possibly TRBD2 (6 bases). Trimming removed 2 bases from V and 12 bases from J, with 11 bases in between. Germline V lookup: CDR1 MNHEY, CDR2 SVGAGI. This CDR3 region has 12 residues. The DNA for the CDR3 is TGTGCCAGCAGTTACGGGAGGAGTCCGCAGTTCTTC. Translating it yields CASSYGRSPQFF.

The sample holds a few counts of this clone. CDR3 sequence reads: CASSFLTGDSYNEQFF. DNA of the CDR3: TGTGCCAGCAGCTTTCTGACGGGAGACTCCTACAATGAGCAGTTCTTC. The chain links TRBV7-6 to TRBJ2-1, with D possibly matching TRBD2 (6 bases). The CDR3 is made up of 16 amino acids. Germline CDR1 and CDR2: SGHVS and FNYEAQ. Trimming removed 3 bases at V and 0 bases at J, with 12 bases between.

A single count supports this clone. The chain links TRBV30 to TRBJ2-3; 10 nucleotides agree with TRBD2. The CDR3 sequence is 16 residues long. V was pared by 8 bases and J by 2 bases, with 13 bases of the junction left unmatched. Germline loops: CDR1 GTSNPN, CDR2 SVGIG (reference sequence). The CDR3 loop reads CARRMTSGSFTDTQYF. The CDR3 DNA follows: TGTGCCCGCAGAATGACTAGCGGGTCCTTCACAGATACGCAGTATTTT.

This clone has more than one count but fewer than ten. The chain has TRBV24-1 and TRBJ1-2; D is unresolved. The CDR3 runs to 12 residues. Deletions cut 3 bases from V and 7 bases from J, with 8 bases between. Germline values: CDR1 KGHDR, CDR2 SFDVKD. The DNA of the CDR3 is TGTGCCACCAGTGATCGGAGGGTTGGCTACACCTTC. Translation gives CATSDRRVGYTF.

The chain carries TRBV6-4 and TRBJ1-5; a possible D gene is TRBD1 (5 bases). The V gene's germline CDR1 is MRHNA and CDR2 SNTAGT. CDR3 size: 15 residues. Trimming removed 5 bases from V and 0 bases from J, with 11 bases in between. The DNA for the CDR3 is TGTGCCAGCAGTTTGGGGGGGGGTAGCAATCAGCCCCAGCATTTT. It translates to CASSLGGGSNQPQHF.

The rearrangement links TRBV12-2 to TRBJ2-3. TRBV12-2 is an annotated pseudogene. The CDR3 sequence is 14 residues long. The CDR3 loop is CASRPGQGTDTQYF. The CDR3 DNA reads TGTGCAAGTCGCCCCGGGCAGGGCACAGATACGCAGTATTTT.